A single sample gave rise to the 29 T cell receptor beta chains below, sequenced in a study of blood T cell repertoires in COVID-19. Clones were read by immunoSEQ multiplex PCR, and TCRdb kept only the in-frame ones, dropping some. The data hold some 260,000 clones, with around nine tenths observed a single time. The sample taken for sequencing was peripheral blood. The receptors shown here come from a woman between 65 and 79 years old with COVID-19, enrolled during active disease.

The CDR3 DNA follows: TGTGCCAGCAGCCGGGGTCTGAGCAATCAGCCCCAGCATTTT. It translates to CASSRGLSNQPQHF. The chain carries TRBV7-2 and TRBJ1-5; D is undetermined. Germline-derived CDR1 and CDR2 are SGHTA and FQGNSA. The CDR3 covers 14 residues. Deletions cut 5 bases from V and 1 base from J, with 9 bases between.

The CDR3 bases are TGTGCCAGCAGTACCGCCGGGACAGGAAACACTGAAGCTTTCTTT. Its translation: CASSTAGTGNTEAFF. The chain carries TRBV6-5 and TRBJ1-1, with 8 bases fitting TRBD1. The CDR3 covers 15 residues. CDR1 and CDR2 from the germline V gene are MNHEY and SVGAGI. V shed 5 bases, J shed 2 bases, and the junction held 7 bases outside the gene matches.

This rearrangement joins TRBV6-1 to TRBJ2-7, with D perhaps matching TRBD1 (5 bases). This CDR3 spans 13 amino acids. The germline V and J ends were trimmed by 2 bases and 2 bases, with 7 bases remaining between them. Germline assignment: CDR1 MNHNS and CDR2 SASEGT. The CDR3, as DNA: TGTGCCAGCAGTGAATGGGGCACCTACGAGCAGTACTTC. This encodes CASSEWGTYEQYF.

The genes are TRBV2 and TRBJ2-5; the match to TRBD2 covers 7 bases. The CDR3 runs 13 residues. Germline V gene data show CDR1 as SNHLY and CDR2 as FYNNEI. The V gene end was trimmed by 7 bases and the J gene end by 2 bases; junction bases not matched to a gene: 4. Written as DNA, the CDR3 is TGTGCCAGCACCCCGGGAGGACAAGAGACCCAGTACTTC. Its protein product is CASTPGGQETQYF.

This clone turned up a few times. This chain joins TRBV24-1 and TRBJ1-2; 7 bases agree with TRBD1. The CDR3 totals 14 residues. The V gene's germline CDR1 is KGHDR and CDR2 SFDVKD. J gave up 4 bases and V 2 bases, and 3 bases lay outside the gene matches. The CDR3 DNA is TGTGCCACCAGTGATTCGGGACAGCGCTATGGCTACACCTTC. Translation gives CATSDSGQRYGYTF.

The chain carries TRBV6-5 and TRBJ2-5; 7 bases match TRBD2. The CDR3 loop spans 13 amino acids. Germline CDR1 MNHEY, CDR2 SVGAGI. V lost 6 bases to trimming and J lost 5 bases; unmatched junction nucleotides: 6. Here the CDR3 reads CASRVAGAETQYF. Written as DNA, the CDR3 is TGTGCCAGCAGGGTTGCGGGAGCGGAGACCCAGTACTTC.

The J gene is TRBJ2-1, the V gene TRBV7-3; tentatively, D is TRBD2 (5 bases). Trimming cost V 1 base and J 3 bases, with 10 bases left between them. The CDR3 totals 15 residues. Germline V gives CDR1 SGHTA, CDR2 FQGTGA. This chain's CDR3 is CASSLRLADYNEQFF. The DNA for the CDR3 is TGTGCCAGCAGCTTAAGGCTAGCAGACTACAATGAGCAGTTCTTC.

This clone has a single count. The chain links TRBV28 to TRBJ2-7, with D possibly being TRBD1 (5 bases). The V gene's germline CDR1 is MDHEN and CDR2 SYDVKM. Trimming left V 7 bases short and J 2 bases short, with 21 bases between. This CDR3 has 16 amino acids. The CDR3 here is CASTTIRGLVTYEQYF. Here the CDR3 DNA reads TGTGCCAGCACCACAATTAGGGGATTGGTTACCTACGAGCAGTACTTC. The whole variable domain, remainder taken from reference TRBV28 and TRBJ2-7, is DVKVTQSSRYLVKRTGEKVFLECVQDMDHENMFWYRQDPGLGLRLIYFSYDVKMKEKGDIPEGYSVSREKKERFSLILESASTNQTSMYLCASTTIRGLVTYEQYFGPGTRLTVT.

As for this clone: The sample has other DNA sequences that encode this CDR3 too. The rearrangement links TRBV18 to TRBJ2-5; 10 bases are a match to TRBD1. CDR3 length: 14 residues. Trimming cost V 2 bases and J 5 bases; bases outside gene matches: 2. The germline V gene has CDR1 KGHSH and CDR2 LQKENI. The CDR3 nucleotides are TGTGCCAGCTCACCAGGACAGGGGGAGGAGACCCAGTACTTC. Translation gives CASSPGQGEETQYF.

V usage is TRBV5-5 and J usage is TRBJ1-4, with no clear D. V was cut by 2 bases and J by 0 bases, with 11 bases left in between. The CDR3 sequence is 16 residues long. Per germline, CDR1 SGHKS and CDR2 YYEKEE (reference sequence). The CDR3 DNA reads as TGTGCCAGCAGCTTAATCAGGCCTGCAACTAATGAAAAACTGTTTTTT. This translates into CASSLIRPATNEKLFF.

The gene calls are TRBV19 and TRBJ2-1; 7 positions agree with TRBD2. The V gene end was trimmed by 3 bases and the J gene end by 4 bases; junction bases not matched to a gene: 3. Looked up from germline, CDR1 is LNHDA and CDR2 is SQIVND (reference sequence). This CDR3 has 14 residues. The CDR3 DNA sequence: TGTGCCAGTAGTATTTCAGCGGGGTACAATGAGCAGTTCTTC. This translates into CASSISAGYNEQFF.

The chain links TRBV4-2 to TRBJ2-5, with unresolved D. Per the germline V gene, CDR1 is LGHNA and CDR2 is YNFKEQ. The CDR3 has 13 amino acids. V lost 4 bases, J lost 5 bases, and 11 bases lay in between. CDR3 in amino acids: CASSLQSGETQYF. The CDR3 DNA is TGTGCCAGCAGCCTACAGTCTGGGGAGACCCAGTACTTC.

This CDR3 is CASSLGVGAGDTQYF. The CDR3 coding sequence is TGTGCCAGCAGCTTAGGGGTGGGGGCTGGAGATACGCAGTATTTT. The V gene is TRBV7-9, the J gene TRBJ2-3; D is possibly TRBD1 (6 bases). V lost 1 base, J lost 5 bases, and 13 bases lay in between. The germline V gene has CDR1 SEHNR and CDR2 FQNEAQ (reference sequence). The CDR3 length is 15 residues.

This chain links TRBV6-2 or TRBV6-3 with TRBJ1-1; no firm D call. V was cut by 2 bases and J by 2 bases, with 6 bases left in between. This CDR3 comprises 13 residues. CDR1 and CDR2 from the germline V gene are MNHEY and SVGEGT. DNA for the CDR3: TGTGCCAGCAGTTACGGCAGTAACACTGAAGCTTTCTTT. Residues: CASSYGSNTEAFF.

The V call is TRBV24-1, the J call TRBJ2-1, with 11 bases identical to TRBD2. The germline gives CDR1 KGHDR, CDR2 SFDVKD. The CDR3 runs 13 residues. With 9 bases clipped from V and 4 bases from J, the junction kept 1 base outside the gene matches. The CDR3 loop is CATGTSGYNEQFF. CDR3 nucleotide sequence: TGTGCCACCGGGACTAGCGGTTACAATGAGCAGTTCTTC.

The genes are TRBV7-2 and TRBJ2-7; 9 bases match TRBD1. V dropped 6 bases and J dropped 5; count of bases not matched to a gene: 11. The V gene's germline CDR1 is SGHTA and CDR2 FQGNSA. The CDR3 has 15 amino acids. The CDR3 DNA is TGTGCCAGCAGTACTAGGACAGGGGTTGGCCACGAGCAGTACTTC. Translating gives CASSTRTGVGHEQYF.

The V gene is TRBV10-3, the J gene TRBJ2-7, with D unresolved. This CDR3 spans 15 amino acids. CDR1 ENHRY and CDR2 SYGVKD come from the germline V gene. Trimming took 0 bases from V and 0 from J, leaving 9 bases between them. The CDR3 nucleotides read TGTGCCATCAGTGAGTCCGGTCCGAGCTCCTACGAGCAGTACTTC. Encoded protein: CAISESGPSSYEQYF.

The table lists this clone with a count of one. The chain carries TRBV29-1 and TRBJ1-1, with D perhaps matching TRBD1 (6 bases). V dropped 7 bases and J dropped 0 bases, with 12 bases sitting between them. CDR1 is SQVTM, CDR2 ANQGSEA, per germline. This CDR3 region has 13 residues. CDR3 DNA sequence: TGCAGCGCAAGGACAGAGCTGAACACTGAAGCTTTCTTT. Translating it yields CSARTELNTEAFF.

V usage is TRBV19 and J usage is TRBJ1-2; 7 positions match TRBD1. Germline CDR1 LNHDA, CDR2 SQIVND (reference sequence). The CDR3 runs to 13 residues. The V gene end was trimmed by 4 bases and the J gene end by 3 bases; junction bases not matched to a gene: 2. The CDR3 DNA is TGTGCCAGTAGTACCGGGACAGACTATGGCTACACCTTC. Translating gives CASSTGTDYGYTF.

The chain recombines TRBV11-3 with TRBJ2-1, with TRBD2 matching over 11 bases. The CDR3 sequence is 15 residues long. With 5 bases clipped from V and 7 bases from J, the junction kept 7 bases outside the gene matches. Germline V CDR1 and CDR2: SGHNT, YENEEA. CDR3 amino acids: CASSPPSGRINEQFF. For the CDR3, the DNA is TGTGCCAGCAGCCCCCCTAGCGGGAGGATAAATGAGCAGTTCTTC.

CDR3 loop: CASSLVRVSQPQHF. In DNA form, the CDR3 reads TGTGCCAGCAGTTTAGTCAGGGTGTCCCAGCCCCAGCATTTT. The V and J genes are TRBV28 and TRBJ1-5; possibly TRBD1 for D (5 bases). Germline lookup yields CDR1 MDHEN and CDR2 SYDVKM. The CDR3 is 14 residues long. The ends were cut back, 2 bases at V and 7 bases at J, with 12 bases in the middle.

The CDR3 protein is CASSLAPGTGGSPLHF. The CDR3 nucleotides read TGTGCCAGCAGTTTGGCCCCGGGGACAGGGGGGTCACCCCTCCACTTT. The chain has TRBV27 and TRBJ1-6; 11 positions agree with TRBD1. The CDR3 runs 16 residues. Unmatched junction bases numbered 8, after V lost 3 bases and J lost 10 bases. Germline V lookup: CDR1 MNHEY, CDR2 SMNVEV (reference sequence).

CDR3 sequence reads: CASSQATSGTATDTQYF. The CDR3 nucleotides read TGTGCCAGCAGCCAAGCGACTAGCGGGACGGCTACAGATACGCAGTATTTT. V is TRBV3-1 (or the pseudogene TRBV3-2) and J is TRBJ2-3; 11 bases match TRBD2. Germline V gene lookup returns CDR1 LGHDT and CDR2 YNNKEL (reference sequence). Losses at the gene ends were 1 base for V and 3 bases for J; bases not matched to a gene: 6. The CDR3 is made up of 17 amino acids.

The CDR3 DNA sequence: TGTGCCAGCAGTTTGACAGCTTATGGCTACACCTTC. Translating gives CASSLTAYGYTF. The chain links TRBV28 to TRBJ1-2; possible D gene TRBD1, 5 bases. Germline CDR1 MDHEN, CDR2 SYDVKM. Trimming took 3 bases from V and 5 from J, leaving 7 bases between them. CDR3 length: 12 residues.

The gene calls are TRBV7-8 and TRBJ2-7; 7 positions agree with TRBD1. Germline-derived CDR1 and CDR2 are SGHVS and FQNEAQ. Trimming cost V 5 bases and J 0 bases; bases outside gene matches: 10. This CDR3 spans 16 amino acids. The CDR3 DNA is TGTGCCAGCAGCACCGAGCGGACAGGCCTCTCCTACGAGCAGTACTTC. It yields the protein CASSTERTGLSYEQYF.

On this clone: This sample includes further DNA sequences coding for the same CDR3. The chain recombines TRBV12-3 or TRBV12-4 with TRBJ1-2; 7 positions agree with TRBD1. CDR3 length equals 13 residues. V lost 4 bases to trimming and J lost 3 bases; unmatched junction nucleotides: 2. DNA of the CDR3: TGTGCCAGCAGTTCAGGGACAGACTATGGCTACACCTTC. Translating gives CASSSGTDYGYTF.

The V gene is TRBV5-6, the J gene TRBJ2-7; 7 nucleotides match TRBD2. The CDR3 extends over 16 amino acids. Per germline, CDR1 SGHDT and CDR2 YYEEEE. Unmatched junction bases numbered 10, after V lost 2 bases and J lost 2 bases. The DNA for the CDR3 is TGTGCCAGCAGCTTCTCCTCAATCGGGAGGCCCTACGAGCAGTACTTC. Translation gives CASSFSSIGRPYEQYF.

V gene TRBV30 combines with J gene TRBJ2-1; a weak D match, TRBD2 (6 bases). Germline CDR1 is GTSNPN and CDR2 is SVGIG (reference sequence). The CDR3 covers 16 residues. Trimming stripped 0 bases from V and 3 bases from J, with 15 bases between. The CDR3 loop is CAWSVLQGGGYNEQFF. For the CDR3, the DNA is TGTGCCTGGAGTGTACTCCAGGGAGGTGGCTACAATGAGCAGTTCTTC.

The chain employs TRBV7-9 and TRBJ2-7; D remains unclear. The germline CDR1 and CDR2 sequences are SEHNR and FQNEAQ (reference sequence). The CDR3 is 14 amino acids. V was clipped by 0 bases and J by 5 bases, with 11 bases between them. CDR3 amino acids: CASSLAQVEDEQYF. Written as DNA, the CDR3 is TGTGCCAGCAGCTTAGCGCAAGTTGAGGACGAGCAGTACTTC.